This is a list of T cell receptor beta chains from one sample in a study of T cell responses to AZD1222 COVID-19 vaccine. Assay used: immunoSEQ multiplex PCR; TCRdb lists only in-frame clones, some missing. The sample has about 100,000 clones; 85% to 90% are singletons. Source: peripheral blood, taken on day 0 of AZD1222 vaccination. The receptors originated from an adult in good health. Each CDR3 is given with its conserved first and last residue. Fields, in order: D gene, J gene, V gene, CDR3 protein, CDR3 DNA. A D gene is named only where the DNA matches it firmly.

D: TRBD1; J: TRBJ1-1; V: TRBV14; CDR3: CASSRQGALNTEAFF; DNA: TGTGCCAGCAGCCGGCAGGGGGCCTTGAACACTGAAGCTTTCTTT
D: TRBD1; J: TRBJ1-4; V: TRBV6-5; CDR3: CASSRRTGPNEKLFF; DNA: TGTGCCAGCAGTCGTAGGACAGGCCCTAATGAAAAACTGTTTTTT
D: -; J: TRBJ1-1; V: TRBV5-4; CDR3: CASSSTTPGAYLNTEAFF; DNA: TGTGCCAGCAGCTCAACTACGCCGGGAGCGTATTTGAACACTGAAGCTTTCTTT
D: -; J: TRBJ2-6; V: TRBV6-4; CDR3: CASSDQVGGANVLTF; DNA: TGTGCCAGCAGTGATCAAGTTGGTGGGGCCAACGTCCTGACTTTC
D: -; J: TRBJ2-5; V: TRBV5-4; CDR3: CASSSDSQGQETQYF; DNA: TGTGCCAGCAGCTCGGACTCTCAGGGGCAAGAGACCCAGTACTTC
D: -; J: TRBJ2-1; V: TRBV3-1/TRBV3-2; CDR3: CASSQDGRRLYNEQFF; DNA: TGTGCCAGCAGCCAAGACGGTCGGAGGTTATACAATGAGCAGTTCTTC
D: TRBD2; J: TRBJ2-2; V: TRBV7-8; CDR3: CASSLGSAGGPNTGELFF; DNA: TGTGCCAGCAGCTTAGGTTCAGCGGGAGGGCCGAACACCGGGGAGCTGTTTTTT
D: -; J: TRBJ1-5; V: TRBV7-9; CDR3: CASSLGGGPQHF; DNA: TGTGCCAGCAGCTTAGGCGGCGGGCCCCAGCATTTT
D: TRBD1; J: TRBJ2-7; V: TRBV19; CDR3: CASSVRDRGYEQYF; DNA: TGTGCCAGTAGTGTCCGGGACAGGGGCTACGAGCAGTACTTC
D: -; J: TRBJ1-2; V: TRBV7-6; CDR3: CASSLTGTDGYTF; DNA: TGTGCCAGCAGCTTAACCGGGACGGATGGCTACACCTTC
D: TRBD2; J: TRBJ2-7; V: TRBV6-1; CDR3: CASSEAGTSEDEQYF; DNA: TGTGCCAGCAGTGAAGCTGGGACTAGCGAGGACGAGCAGTACTTC
D: -; J: TRBJ1-5; V: TRBV7-9; CDR3: CASSSGTGNQPQHF; DNA: TGTGCCAGCAGCTCCGGCACAGGCAATCAGCCCCAGCATTTT